One and the same sample provided the 14 T cell receptor beta chains below, sequenced in a study of cytomegalovirus exposure and HLA in healthy donors. Amplification used 60 Vbeta primers and 13 Jbeta primers. Assay used: immunoSEQ multiplex PCR; TCRdb lists only in-frame clones, some missing. The repertoire holds 110,000 to 150,000 clones, with 9.7% as singletons. Sequences were obtained from PBMCs. The receptors were sampled from a man aged 50-59 years in good health and CMV-seronegative.

This clone was observed a handful of times. This sequence joins TRBV11-3 and TRBJ2-1; TRBD2 aligns across 14 bases. This CDR3 spans 17 amino acids. Per germline, CDR1 SGHNT and CDR2 YENEEA. With V trimmed by 6 bases and J by 7 bases, 11 bases remained unmatched. CDR3 coding DNA: TGTGCCAGCAGTCCCCCGCAGGGACTAGCGGGAGTAAATGAGCAGTTCTTC. Protein sequence: CASSPPQGLAGVNEQFF.

This clone was detected a few times. The CDR3 sequence is CSVVSGDGYYEQYF. CDR3 bases: TGCAGCGTTGTCTCGGGGGACGGATACTACGAGCAGTACTTC. The J gene is TRBJ2-7, the V gene TRBV29-1; perhaps TRBD2 as D (6 bases). The germline V and J ends were trimmed by 4 bases and 3 bases, with 16 bases remaining between them. The CDR3 is made up of 14 amino acids. Germline lookup yields CDR1 SQVTM and CDR2 ANQGSEA.

The sample holds a few counts of this clone. The J gene is TRBJ2-5, the V gene TRBV19; TRBD2 matches at 13 bases. J was trimmed by 4 bases and V by 4 bases; bases with no gene match: 3. Germline V gene data show CDR1 as LNHDA and CDR2 as SQIVND (reference sequence). The CDR3 sequence is 15 residues long. The CDR3 here is CASSTRTSGRETQYF. Written as DNA, the CDR3 is TGTGCCAGTAGTACAAGGACTAGCGGGAGAGAGACCCAGTACTTC.

The chain links TRBV10-2 to TRBJ2-3; TRBD2 agrees at 8 bases. The CDR3 sequence is 15 residues long. With 2 bases clipped from V and 3 bases from J, the junction kept 4 bases outside the gene matches. Germline assignment: CDR1 WSHSY and CDR2 SAAADI. The CDR3 DNA reads TGCGCCAGCAGTGAGACGGGGGGGAGGACAGATACGCAGTATTTT. Translated, it gives CASSETGGRTDTQYF.

The V call is TRBV19, the J call TRBJ1-5, with no clear D. This CDR3 spans 15 amino acids. From germline, CDR1 is LNHDA and CDR2 SQIVND (reference sequence). The V end was cut by 7 bases, the J end by 2 bases, with 15 bases between. The CDR3 spells CASTPGRSGNQPQHF. Here the CDR3 DNA reads TGTGCCAGTACGCCGGGGAGGTCGGGCAATCAGCCCCAGCATTTT.

The chain joins TRBV6-6 to TRBJ2-6; the D is unclear. This CDR3 has 16 residues. From germline, CDR1 is MNHNY and CDR2 SVGAGI (reference sequence). Trimming pared 0 bases from V and 0 bases from J, leaving 6 bases between. CDR3 bases: TGTGCCAGCAGTTACTCGGGCCGCTCTGGGGCCAACGTCCTGACTTTC. As protein: CASSYSGRSGANVLTF.

The chain employs TRBV19 and TRBJ2-3; 10 bases are a match to TRBD1. With V trimmed by 7 bases and J by 2 bases, 3 bases remained unmatched. The CDR3 spans 14 residues. CDR1 is LNHDA, CDR2 SQIVND, per germline (reference sequence). In nucleotides, the CDR3 is TGTGCCAGTAATGACAGGGGGCTCACAGATACGCAGTATTTT. This translates into CASNDRGLTDTQYF.

The genes are TRBV16 and TRBJ1-2; 7 bases are a match to TRBD1. Trimming took 3 bases from V and 6 from J; bases not matched to a gene: 7. Germline V lookup: CDR1 KGHSY, CDR2 FQNENV. The CDR3 extends over 14 amino acids. CDR3 amino acids: CASSHQTGNHGYTF. In nucleotides, the CDR3 is TGTGCCAGCAGCCACCAGACAGGGAACCATGGCTACACCTTC.

The chain couples TRBV14 to TRBJ1-3; the D gene is possibly TRBD1 (5 bases). CDR1 and CDR2 (germline): SGHDN, FVKESK. There are 13 residues in the CDR3. V lost 4 bases and J lost 8, with 12 bases in between. The CDR3 DNA is TGTGCCAGCAGCCCGGGACTTTCTCACACCATATATTTT. Translation: CASSPGLSHTIYF.

J is TRBJ1-5 and V is TRBV28; perhaps TRBD1 as D (5 bases). Germline V gene data show CDR1 as MDHEN and CDR2 as SYDVKM. The V end was cut by 3 bases, the J end by 6 bases, with 15 bases between. The CDR3 has 15 residues. CDR3 sequence reads: CASSLRGGTVQPQHF. CDR3 DNA: TGTGCCAGCAGTTTGCGTGGAGGGACTGTTCAGCCCCAGCATTTT.

The chain joins TRBV15 to TRBJ2-7; D remains ambiguous. Germline values: CDR1 LNHNV, CDR2 YYDKDF (reference sequence). The CDR3 consists of 17 residues. The V end was cut by 0 bases, the J end by 2 bases, with 17 bases between. The CDR3 region has the DNA TGTGCCACCAGCAGAGATAGAGGTCTTGCCAGACCCTACGAGCAGTACTTC. Its protein product is CATSRDRGLARPYEQYF. Full variable domain (missing parts from reference TRBV15 and TRBJ2-7): DAMVIQNPRYQVTQFGKPVTLSCSQTLNHNVMYWYQQKSSQAPKLLFHYYDKDFNNEADTPDNFQSRRPNTSFCFLDIRSPGLGDTAMYLCATSRDRGLARPYEQYFGPGTRLTVT.

The chain is built from TRBV18 and TRBJ2-7; D might be TRBD2 (5 bases). Germline CDR1 KGHSH, CDR2 LQKENI. V lost 4 bases and J lost 0, with 13 bases in between. CDR3 length: 15 amino acids. The CDR3 reads CASSLRTGSSYEQYF. CDR3 DNA sequence: TGTGCCAGCTCACTTCGGACGGGGAGCTCCTACGAGCAGTACTTC.

The rearrangement joins TRBV28 to TRBJ2-5; TRBD2 might be the D (7 bases). Germline loops: CDR1 MDHEN, CDR2 SYDVKM. Trimming stripped 3 bases from V and 5 bases from J, with 13 bases between. The CDR3 has 14 residues. Here the CDR3 DNA reads TGTGCCAGCAGTTTGGGGGGGCGCGTGGAGACCCAGTACTTC. Translating it yields CASSLGGRVETQYF.

The rearrangement links TRBV11-2 to TRBJ2-1; D possibly corresponds to TRBD1 (5 bases). Trimming left V 4 bases short and J 2 bases short, with 18 bases between. The CDR3 runs 17 residues. Germline V gene lookup returns CDR1 SGHAT and CDR2 FQNNGV. The CDR3 sequence is CASSSARQGLAYNEQFF. CDR3 DNA sequence: TGTGCCAGCAGCTCAGCCCGTCAGGGTCTCGCCTACAATGAGCAGTTCTTC.